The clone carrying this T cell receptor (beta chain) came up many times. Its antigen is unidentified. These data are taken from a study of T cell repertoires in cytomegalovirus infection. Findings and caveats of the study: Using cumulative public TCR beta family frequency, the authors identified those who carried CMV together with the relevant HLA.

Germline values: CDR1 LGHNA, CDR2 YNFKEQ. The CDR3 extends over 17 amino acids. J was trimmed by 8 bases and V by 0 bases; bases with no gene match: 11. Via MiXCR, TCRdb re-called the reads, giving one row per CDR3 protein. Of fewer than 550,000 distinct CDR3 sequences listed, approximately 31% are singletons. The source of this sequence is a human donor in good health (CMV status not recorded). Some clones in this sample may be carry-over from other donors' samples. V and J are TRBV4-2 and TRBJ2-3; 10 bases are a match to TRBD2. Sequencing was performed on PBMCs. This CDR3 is CASSQDLSGGGPLTQYF. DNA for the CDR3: TGTGCCAGCAGCCAAGACCTCAGCGGGGGGGGCCCCCTTACGCAGTATTTT.